The 13 T cell receptor beta chains below were found in one sample sequenced in a study of T cells in Graves' hyperthyroidism and ophthalmopathy. Regions amplified from RNA transcripts were the TCR beta CDR3 regions. Initially, a first-round RT-PCR of the TCR CDR3 employed the HTBI primer set. TCRdb reprocessed the multiplex PCR reads with MiXCR, giving one entry per CDR3 protein. In the table there are hundreds of thousands of distinct CDR3 sequences, 12% to 15% of which are singletons. The specimen was blood. These TCRs come from a woman in her sixties or seventies with Graves' ophthalmopathy.

This clonotype showed up many times. This chain joins TRBV20-1 and TRBJ2-7, with unresolved D. CDR1 is DFQATT and CDR2 is SNEGSKA in the germline V gene (reference sequence). V gave up 0 bases and J gave up 0 bases, with 6 bases separating them. CDR3 length: 13 residues. The DNA for the CDR3 is TGCAGTGCTAGAGATCCCAGCTCCTACGAGCAGTACTTC. It yields the protein CSARDPSSYEQYF.

This clonotype was seen at least ten times. The J gene is TRBJ2-3, the V gene TRBV5-1; 8 nucleotides match TRBD2. Trimming cost V 4 bases and J 2 bases; bases outside gene matches: 6. Germline assignment: CDR1 SGHRS and CDR2 YFSETQ. This CDR3 comprises 15 residues. CDR3 nucleotide sequence: TGCGCCAGCAGCATAACTAGCGGACTCACAGATACGCAGTATTTT. Translation gives CASSITSGLTDTQYF.

The table lists this clonotype with a few counts. V usage is TRBV29-1 and J usage is TRBJ2-6; D gene unclear. Trimming took 7 bases from V and 4 from J, leaving 11 bases between them. The CDR3 has 13 amino acids. In germline, CDR1 is SQVTM, CDR2 ANQGSEA. CDR3 protein: CSATDSGANVLTF. The CDR3 DNA reads TGCAGCGCTACCGACTCGGGGGCCAACGTCCTGACTTTC.

This clonotype was counted many times. V is TRBV10-1 and J is TRBJ2-3; no firm D call. CDR1 is WNHNN, CDR2 SYGVQD, per germline (reference sequence). The CDR3 has 16 residues. Trimming removed 2 bases from V and 1 base from J, with 13 bases in between. This CDR3 reads CASSERGQRGTDTQYF. The CDR3 DNA is TGCGCCAGCAGTGAGCGTGGCCAGAGAGGCACAGATACGCAGTATTTT.

This chain links TRBV6-1 with TRBJ2-3; D might be TRBD1 or TRBD2, each matching 5 bases. The CDR3 contains 13 residues. Germline lookup yields CDR1 MNHNS and CDR2 SASEGT. The CDR3 sequence is CAGGGGSTDTQYF. CDR3 coding DNA: TGTGCTGGGGGTGGCGGTAGCACAGATACGCAGTATTTT.

The V gene is TRBV11-2, the J gene TRBJ2-7; the match to TRBD2 covers 9 bases. The CDR3 length is 15 residues. Germline-derived CDR1 and CDR2 are SGHAT and FQNNGV. V was pared by 2 bases and J by 7 bases, with 9 bases of the junction left unmatched. The CDR3 sequence: CASSLRLAALWEQYF. The DNA for the CDR3 is TGTGCCAGCAGCTTACGACTAGCGGCCCTCTGGGAGCAGTACTTC.

There are many counts of this clonotype. The J gene is TRBJ2-1, the V gene TRBV7-3; 16 bases are shared with TRBD2. V dropped 1 base and J dropped 8; count of bases not matched to a gene: 5. The CDR3 is made up of 17 amino acids. Germline loops: CDR1 SGHTA, CDR2 FQGTGA. The CDR3, as DNA: TGTGCCAGCAGCTTAATGGGACTAGCGGGAGGGTCGGATGAGCAGTTCTTC. Protein product: CASSLMGLAGGSDEQFF.

The J gene is TRBJ2-3, the V gene TRBV6-1; no clear D gene. The CDR3 sequence is 14 residues long. Looked up from germline, CDR1 is MNHNS and CDR2 is SASEGT. Deletions cut 4 bases from V and 5 bases from J, with 13 bases between. CDR3 amino acids: CASSVARPGDTQYF. The CDR3 DNA follows: TGTGCCAGCAGTGTCGCCCGTCCAGGAGATACGCAGTATTTT.

This clonotype was seen a few times. The gene calls are TRBV7-3 and TRBJ2-1; 8 bases match TRBD1. Trimming took 5 bases from V and 6 from J; bases not matched to a gene: 6. This CDR3 region has 14 residues. Germline-derived CDR1 and CDR2 are SGHTA and FQGTGA. CDR3 DNA: TGTGCCAGCAGCCAAGACAGGGGAATCAATGAGCAGTTCTTC. This gives the protein CASSQDRGINEQFF.

This clonotype has a handful of counts. This chain joins TRBV29-1 and TRBJ2-7, with 7 bases fitting TRBD1. Germline values: CDR1 SQVTM, CDR2 ANQGSEA. V dropped 4 bases and J dropped 6; count of bases not matched to a gene: 12. The CDR3 spans 14 residues. CDR3 loop: CSVVSGTVFSEQYF. The CDR3 DNA reads as TGCAGCGTTGTGTCCGGGACAGTCTTTTCCGAGCAGTACTTC.

The chain is built from TRBV6-1 and TRBJ2-7; 11 nucleotides line up with TRBD2. The CDR3 contains 15 residues. Trimming at V came to 6 bases and at J to 6 bases, leaving 10 bases not matched to a gene. CDR1 and CDR2 from the germline V gene are MNHNS and SASEGT. The chain's CDR3 is CASRATSGSYPEQYF. CDR3 nucleotide sequence: TGTGCCAGCAGGGCAACTAGCGGGAGTTACCCCGAGCAGTACTTC.

This clonotype was observed at least ten times. The V gene is TRBV18, the J gene TRBJ2-5; 9 positions match TRBD1. Trimming at V came to 6 bases and at J to 4 bases, leaving 9 bases not matched to a gene. The CDR3 spans 15 residues. Germline V gives CDR1 KGHSH, CDR2 LQKENI. CDR3 coding DNA: TGTGCCAGCTCCCCCGCACAGGGGGCACGAGAGACCCAGTACTTC. It specifies CASSPAQGARETQYF.

This clonotype was detected a few times. The chain uses TRBV7-9 and TRBJ2-7, with 7 bases fitting TRBD1. The CDR3 consists of 13 residues. Germline trimming cut 6 bases from V and 9 bases from J; bases unmatched to any gene: 11. Looked up from germline, CDR1 is SEHNR and CDR2 is FQNEAQ (reference sequence). CDR3 in amino acids: CASSRGQEGPQYF. The CDR3 coding sequence is TGTGCCAGCAGTCGAGGACAGGAAGGGCCGCAGTACTTC.